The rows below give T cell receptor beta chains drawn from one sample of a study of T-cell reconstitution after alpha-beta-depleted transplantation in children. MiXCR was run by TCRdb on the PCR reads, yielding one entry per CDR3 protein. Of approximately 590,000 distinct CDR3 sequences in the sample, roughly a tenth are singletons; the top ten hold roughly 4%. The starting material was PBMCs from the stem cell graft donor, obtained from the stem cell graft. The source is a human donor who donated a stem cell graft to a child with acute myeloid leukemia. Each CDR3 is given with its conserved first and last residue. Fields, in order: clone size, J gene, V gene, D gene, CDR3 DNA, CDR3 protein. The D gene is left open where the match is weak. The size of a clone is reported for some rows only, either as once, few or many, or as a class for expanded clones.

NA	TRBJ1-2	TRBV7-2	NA	TGTGCCAGCAGCTTAGTTGTCAAGGATTATGGCTACACCTTC	CASSLVVKDYGYTF
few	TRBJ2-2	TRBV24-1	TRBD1	TGTGCCACTAAAGGGACAGGTAACACCGGGGAGCTGTTTTTT	CATKGTGNTGELFF
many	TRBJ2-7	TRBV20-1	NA	TGCAGTGCTAGAGACGTTCGGACCTACGACGAGCAGTACTTC	CSARDVRTYDEQYF
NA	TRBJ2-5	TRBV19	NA	TGTGCCAGTAGTCCACCCGGGTGGCCGGGGGAGACCCAGTACTTC	CASSPPGWPGETQYF
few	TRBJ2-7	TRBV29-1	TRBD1	TGCAGCGTTGTAGGGGGCAAGGACGAGCAGTACTTC	CSVVGGKDEQYF
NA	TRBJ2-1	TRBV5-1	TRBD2	TGCGCCAGCAGCTTGGAGCCCGGGACTAGCGGGATCCTCTACAATGAGCAGTTCTTC	CASSLEPGTSGILYNEQFF
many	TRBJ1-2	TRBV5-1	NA	TGCGCCAGCAGCTCGGAATTCGGTAAAGGGTATGGCTACACCTTC	CASSSEFGKGYGYTF
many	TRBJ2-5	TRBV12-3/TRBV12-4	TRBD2	TGTGCCAGCAGTTGGGGGACTAGCGGGAACCCGAGGTGGGAGACCCAGTACTTC	CASSWGTSGNPRWETQYF
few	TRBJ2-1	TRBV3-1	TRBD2	TGTGCCAGCAGCCAAACGGGACTAGCGGGAGTTCCGGAGCAGTTCTTC	CASSQTGLAGVPEQFF
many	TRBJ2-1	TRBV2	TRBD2	TGTGCCAGCAGGGCGGGAGGTAATGAGCAGTTCTTC	CASRAGGNEQFF